The 20 T cell receptor beta chains below were found in one sample sequenced in a study of T-cell memory formation after mild COVID-19. TCRdb analysed the 5' RACE reads with MiXCR anew, one entry per CDR3 protein. The sample has about 62,000 distinct CDR3 sequences; about 9.4% are singletons. Material for sequencing was PBMCs or a T cell subset sorted from them (not recorded which). These receptors all come from a man younger than 35 who had mild COVID-19 (a few samples of this study predate the infection). Cell type and time point are not known.

This clonotype has more than one count but fewer than ten. The chain joins TRBV6-2 or TRBV6-3 to TRBJ2-7; D is perhaps TRBD1 (5 bases). V lost 2 bases and J lost 6, with 20 bases in between. This CDR3 is built from 16 residues. Germline CDR1 is MNHEY and CDR2 is SVGEGT. This chain's CDR3 is CASSYGETAPPSEQYV. The CDR3 DNA follows: TGTGCCAGCAGTTACGGTGAGACAGCCCCTCCCTCCGAGCAGTACGTC.

This clonotype was seen ten or more times. This chain uses TRBV5-1 with TRBJ2-1; possibly TRBD2 for D (6 bases). The CDR3 length is 15 residues. Germline loops: CDR1 SGHRS, CDR2 YFSETQ. The V and J ends lost 2 bases and 4 bases respectively, with 13 bases between them. CDR3 sequence: CASSFRPSEYNEQFF. CDR3 coding DNA: TGCGCCAGCAGCTTTCGGCCTAGCGAGTACAATGAGCAGTTCTTC.

This rearrangement joins TRBV7-6 to TRBJ2-1, with D perhaps matching TRBD2 (5 bases). The CDR3 sequence is 14 residues long. Trimming took 4 bases from V and 8 from J, leaving 15 bases between them. Germline values: CDR1 SGHVS, CDR2 FNYEAQ. The CDR3 region is CASSSIRLNHEQFF. Here the CDR3 DNA reads TGTGCCAGCAGCTCCATAAGACTAAACCATGAGCAGTTCTTC.

The V gene is TRBV29-1, the J gene TRBJ1-4; tentative D call: TRBD1 (5 bases). This CDR3 region has 13 residues. V was cut by 3 bases and J by 10 bases, with 15 bases left in between. Germline-derived CDR1 and CDR2 are SQVTM and ANQGSEA. CDR3 sequence: CSVDPAMGGKLFF. CDR3 in DNA: TGCAGCGTTGACCCGGCAATGGGGGGAAAACTGTTTTTT.

This chain connects TRBV7-2 to TRBJ1-2; perhaps TRBD1 as D (5 bases). V was clipped by 2 bases and J by 4 bases, with 11 bases between them. The CDR3 is made up of 14 amino acids. The V gene's germline CDR1 is SGHTA and CDR2 FQGNSA. CDR3 region: CASSLIGQGYGYTF. CDR3 sequence (DNA): TGTGCCAGCAGCTTAATAGGGCAGGGCTATGGCTACACCTTC.

This clonotype was picked up a small number of times. The V gene is TRBV5-4, the J gene TRBJ2-5; 7 bases fit TRBD2. With V trimmed by 4 bases and J by 2 bases, 11 bases remained unmatched. This CDR3 has 16 residues. The germline V gene encodes CDR1 SGHNT and CDR2 YYREEE (reference sequence). CDR3 loop: CASSPPGGRAQETQYF. As DNA, the CDR3 is TGTGCCAGCAGCCCCCCGGGGGGTCGGGCTCAAGAGACCCAGTACTTC.

This clonotype was seen a handful of times. The genes are TRBV5-6 and TRBJ1-2; D remains ambiguous. CDR1 SGHDT and CDR2 YYEEEE come from the germline V gene. The V gene lost 4 bases and the J gene lost 1 base, with 8 bases spanning the gap. There are 13 residues in the CDR3. The CDR3 DNA follows: TGTGCCAGCAGCCTCGGTCGTAACTATGGCTACACCTTC. This translates into CASSLGRNYGYTF. Full variable domain (missing parts from reference TRBV5-6 and TRBJ1-2): DAGVTQSPTHLIKTRGQQVTLRCSPKSGHDTVSWYQQALGQGPQFIFQYYEEEERQRGNFPDRFSGHQFPNYSSELNVNALLLGDSALYLCASSLGRNYGYTFGSGTRLTVV.

This clonotype was seen many times. The J gene is TRBJ2-3, the V gene TRBV20-1, with 8 positions matching TRBD2. V was pared by 7 bases and J by 3 bases, with 9 bases of the junction left unmatched. Germline loops: CDR1 DFQATT, CDR2 SNEGSKA (reference sequence). The CDR3 runs 14 residues. The CDR3 region has the DNA TGCAGTGTCGCACGGGGGGGTTGGACAGATACGCAGTATTTT. The encoded protein is CSVARGGWTDTQYF.

V is TRBV7-8 and J is TRBJ1-1; tentatively, D is TRBD1 (5 bases). The V gene's germline CDR1 is SGHVS and CDR2 FQNEAQ. This CDR3 spans 13 amino acids. V lost 4 bases to trimming and J lost 6 bases, with 12 bases between them. The CDR3, as DNA: TGTGCCAGCAGCTCCACTTCGGGGGCTGAAGCTTTCTTT. Translation gives CASSSTSGAEAFF.

This chain connects TRBV7-9 to TRBJ1-2, with TRBD1 identical over 7 bases. Germline V gene data show CDR1 as SEHNR and CDR2 as FQNEAQ (reference sequence). The CDR3 consists of 17 residues. J lost 4 bases, V lost 2 bases, and 13 bases had no gene match. The CDR3 region has the DNA TGTGCCAGCAGCTTACTAGGGGGTCGACAGGGCTCCTATGGCTACACCTTC. It translates to CASSLLGGRQGSYGYTF.

This clonotype was found a few times. V gene TRBV12-3 or TRBV12-4 combines with J gene TRBJ2-1; D gene uncertain. CDR3 length: 13 amino acids. Trimming pared 0 bases from V and 8 bases from J, leaving 8 bases between. The CDR3 region has the DNA TGTGCCAGCAGTTTAGCGACAAGCTATGAGCAGTTCTTC. Protein: CASSLATSYEQFF.

This chain links TRBV9 with TRBJ2-7, with D hard to call. CDR1 and CDR2 (germline): SGDLS, YYNGEE. Trimming removed 6 bases from V and 7 bases from J, with 8 bases in between. The length of the CDR3 is 10 residues. The CDR3 DNA reads TGTGCCAGCAAGTACTGGGAGCAGTACTTC. Its protein is CASKYWEQYF.

CDR3 region: CASSPPGGGGYNEQFF. The DNA of the CDR3 is TGTGCCAGCAGCCCTCCGGGGGGCGGGGGTTACAATGAGCAGTTCTTC. The chain couples TRBV4-2 to TRBJ2-1, with D tentatively TRBD2 (7 bases). Germline V gene lookup returns CDR1 LGHNA and CDR2 YNFKEQ. Trimming stripped 4 bases from V and 4 bases from J, with 17 bases between. The CDR3 has 16 amino acids.

This clonotype was observed at least ten times. The chain uses TRBV20-1 and TRBJ1-4; 8 positions agree with TRBD1. The germline CDR1 and CDR2 sequences are DFQATT and SNEGSKA (reference sequence). The CDR3 consists of 13 residues. Germline trimming cut 6 bases from V and 8 bases from J; bases unmatched to any gene: 8. CDR3 nucleotide sequence: TGCAGTGCCCGACAGGGGAATGGCGAAAAACTGTTTTTT. It codes for CSARQGNGEKLFF.

This clonotype was seen a few times. This chain uses TRBV20-1 with TRBJ2-5; TRBD2 aligns across 10 bases. The germline CDR1 and CDR2 sequences are DFQATT and SNEGSKA (reference sequence). J was trimmed by 0 bases and V by 5 bases; bases with no gene match: 6. CDR3 length equals 15 residues. The CDR3 DNA follows: TGCAGTGCTCCAGCGGGGGGGTCGTACCAAGAGACCCAGTACTTC. Translating it yields CSAPAGGSYQETQYF.

This clonotype has only a few counts. For the CDR3, the DNA is TGTGCCAGCAGCTTATCCGGTGAGCCCCGCGAGCAGTACTTC. Its translation is CASSLSGEPREQYF. The rearrangement joins TRBV7-9 to TRBJ2-7; D gene uncertain. Trimming took 2 bases from V and 6 from J, leaving 14 bases between them. Germline V gives CDR1 SEHNR, CDR2 FQNEAQ (reference sequence). The CDR3 spans 14 residues.

The table lists this clonotype with many counts. The chain has TRBV7-2 and TRBJ2-6; 7 bases are a match to TRBD1. With 4 bases clipped from V and 2 bases from J, the junction kept 2 bases outside the gene matches. CDR3 size: 15 residues. Germline CDR1 and CDR2: SGHTA and FQGNSA. The CDR3 DNA follows: TGTGCCAGCAGCTCGACAGGGACTGGGGCCAACGTCCTGACTTTC. Amino acids: CASSSTGTGANVLTF.

Only a few counts were recorded for this clonotype. V is TRBV4-3 and J is TRBJ2-3; D is perhaps TRBD1 (5 bases). The V end lost 0 bases, the J end lost 6 bases, and 13 bases lay between the germline ends. This CDR3 is 15 amino acids long. From germline, CDR1 is LGHNA and CDR2 YSLEER. The CDR3 sequence is CASSQESRQGDTQYF. The CDR3, as DNA: TGCGCCAGCAGCCAAGAAAGCAGGCAGGGCGATACGCAGTATTTT.

The chain joins TRBV2 to TRBJ1-5; D perhaps matches TRBD1 (5 bases). V was shortened by 1 base and J by 5 bases, with 15 bases between the two germline ends. This CDR3 contains 16 residues. Germline lookup yields CDR1 SNHLY and CDR2 FYNNEI. The CDR3 bases are TGTGCCAGCAGTGAAGAGGCAGGGAGGAATTATCAGCCCCAGCATTTT. This sequence encodes CASSEEAGRNYQPQHF.

The V and J genes are TRBV7-9 and TRBJ1-5, with D hard to call. V lost 2 bases and J lost 2, with 4 bases in between. Germline CDR1 reads SEHNR; CDR2 reads FQNEAQ (reference sequence). The CDR3 spans 13 residues. This CDR3 reads CASSLQGNQPQHF. The CDR3 DNA reads as TGTGCCAGCAGCTTACAGGGCAATCAGCCCCAGCATTTT.